A single sample is the source of the 10 T cell receptor beta chains below, sequenced in a study of cytomegalovirus exposure and HLA in healthy donors. Produced via immunoSEQ multiplex PCR; TCRdb's table is partial and in-frame only. The data contain about 190,000 clones, more than 75% of them singletons. Input material: PBMCs. These receptors were taken from a man aged 18 to 29 in good health and CMV-seropositive.

V is TRBV4-1 and J is TRBJ1-5; TRBD1 might be the D (6 bases). Trimming shortened V by 3 bases and J by 4 bases, and 13 bases separated the two germline ends. This CDR3 has 15 residues. The V gene's germline CDR1 is MGHRA and CDR2 YSYEKL. The chain's CDR3 is CASSQGRGGNQPQHF. CDR3 DNA sequence: TGCGCCAGCAGCCAGGGCAGGGGCGGGAATCAGCCCCAGCATTTT.

The chain is built from TRBV4-1 and TRBJ1-3; TRBD1 aligns across 7 bases. V lost 3 bases and J lost 4; bases outside the gene matches: 9. Germline CDR1 and CDR2: MGHRA and YSYEKL. The CDR3 is 16 amino acids. The CDR3 region is CASSHLNRGAGNTIYF. The CDR3 bases are TGCGCCAGCAGCCACCTCAACAGGGGCGCCGGAAACACCATATATTTT.

The chain recombines TRBV29-1 with TRBJ2-7; 7 nucleotides line up with TRBD2. The germline V gene has CDR1 SQVTM and CDR2 ANQGSEA. This CDR3 comprises 14 residues. V lost 4 bases to trimming and J lost 7 bases; unmatched junction nucleotides: 13. CDR3 in DNA: TGCAGCGTTGTTTGGGCTAGCGGAGGGTATGAGCAGTACTTC. This codes for CSVVWASGGYEQYF.

The chain carries TRBV28 and TRBJ2-2; 8 positions agree with TRBD2. The V gene's germline CDR1 is MDHEN and CDR2 SYDVKM. With V trimmed by 2 bases and J by 5 bases, 7 bases remained unmatched. The CDR3 spans 16 residues. The CDR3 coding sequence is TGTGCCAGCAGTTTAGGGGGACTAGGACGGACCGGGGAGCTGTTTTTT. This sequence encodes CASSLGGLGRTGELFF.

The V and J genes are TRBV28 and TRBJ2-7; 9 nucleotides match TRBD1. The CDR3 is 15 residues long. The trim removed 8 bases at V and 6 bases at J, leaving 14 bases unmatched. Germline values: CDR1 MDHEN, CDR2 SYDVKM. The CDR3 loop reads CASGGPSGQGFEQYF. The CDR3, as DNA: TGTGCCAGCGGGGGCCCCTCGGGACAGGGCTTCGAGCAGTACTTC.

The chain employs TRBV10-2 and TRBJ2-7, with 10 bases identical to TRBD2. The germline V gene encodes CDR1 WSHSY and CDR2 SAAADI. The CDR3 is 15 residues long. Trimming removed 6 bases from V and 7 bases from J; junction bases left unmatched: 12. This chain's CDR3 is CASRTLAGAGGEQYF. In nucleotides, the CDR3 is TGCGCCAGCAGGACTTTAGCGGGAGCGGGGGGGGAGCAGTACTTC.

The gene calls are TRBV28 and TRBJ1-4, with TRBD1 identical over 10 bases. The CDR3 runs 15 residues. Germline CDR1 reads MDHEN; CDR2 reads SYDVKM. The V and J ends lost 3 bases and 7 bases, in that order; junction bases with no gene match: 5. CDR3 amino acids: CASSFRQGAGEKLFF. CDR3 nucleotide sequence: TGTGCCAGCAGTTTCCGACAGGGGGCGGGTGAAAAACTGTTTTTT.

The chain carries TRBV6-1 and TRBJ1-5, with D unresolved. Looked up from germline, CDR1 is MNHNS and CDR2 is SASEGT. The CDR3 has 13 amino acids. With 0 bases removed from V and 4 bases from J, the gap between germline ends came to 4 bases. The CDR3 region is CASSEAPNQPQHF. CDR3 coding DNA: TGTGCCAGCAGTGAAGCCCCAAATCAGCCCCAGCATTTT.

The chain uses TRBV30 and TRBJ1-5, with 7 bases that match TRBD1. With V trimmed by 0 bases and J by 5 bases, 10 bases remained unmatched. In germline, CDR1 is GTSNPN, CDR2 SVGIG (reference sequence). This CDR3 has 16 residues. CDR3 protein: CAWSVQGPPGDQPQHF. The CDR3 DNA sequence: TGTGCCTGGAGTGTACAGGGGCCCCCCGGCGATCAGCCCCAGCATTTT.

The chain joins TRBV15 to TRBJ2-1, with 8 bases lining up with TRBD2. V was clipped by 1 base and J by 4 bases; unmatched bases: 9. The CDR3 has 17 residues. Looked up from germline, CDR1 is LNHNV and CDR2 is YYDKDF (reference sequence). The CDR3 DNA reads TGTGCCACCAGCAGAGTAACGGGGGGGGGTGGTTACAATGAGCAGTTCTTC. Its translation: CATSRVTGGGGYNEQFF.